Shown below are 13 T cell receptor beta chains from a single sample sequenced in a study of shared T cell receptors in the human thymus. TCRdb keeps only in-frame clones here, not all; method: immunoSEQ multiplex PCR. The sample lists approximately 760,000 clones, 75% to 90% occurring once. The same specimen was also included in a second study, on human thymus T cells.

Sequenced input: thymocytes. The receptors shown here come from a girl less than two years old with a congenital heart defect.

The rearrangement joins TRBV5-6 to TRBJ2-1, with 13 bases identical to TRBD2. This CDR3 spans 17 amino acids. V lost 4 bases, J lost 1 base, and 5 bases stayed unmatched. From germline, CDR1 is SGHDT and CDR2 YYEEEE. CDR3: CASSPTSGGPSYNEQFF. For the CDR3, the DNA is TGTGCCAGCAGCCCGACTAGCGGGGGGCCGTCCTACAATGAGCAGTTCTTC.

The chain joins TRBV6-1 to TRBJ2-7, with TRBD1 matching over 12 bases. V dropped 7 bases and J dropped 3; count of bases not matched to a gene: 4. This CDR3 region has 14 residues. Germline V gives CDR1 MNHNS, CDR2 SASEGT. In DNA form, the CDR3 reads TGTGCCAGCACCAGGGACAGGGGGCTCTACGAGCAGTACTTC. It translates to CASTRDRGLYEQYF.

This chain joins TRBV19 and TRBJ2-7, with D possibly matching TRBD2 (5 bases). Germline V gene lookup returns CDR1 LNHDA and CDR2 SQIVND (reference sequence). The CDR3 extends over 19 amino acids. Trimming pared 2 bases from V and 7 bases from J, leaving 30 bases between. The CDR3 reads CASSIPNRPGRDPPEEQYF. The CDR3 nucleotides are TGTGCCAGTAGTATACCCAACCGTCCGGGGAGAGATCCCCCAGAGGAGCAGTACTTC.

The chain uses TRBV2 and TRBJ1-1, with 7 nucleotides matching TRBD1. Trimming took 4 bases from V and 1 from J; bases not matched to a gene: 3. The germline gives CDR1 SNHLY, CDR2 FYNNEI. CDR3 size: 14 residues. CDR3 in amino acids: CASSAGTANTEAFF. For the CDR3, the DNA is TGTGCCAGCAGTGCCGGGACAGCGAACACTGAAGCTTTCTTT.

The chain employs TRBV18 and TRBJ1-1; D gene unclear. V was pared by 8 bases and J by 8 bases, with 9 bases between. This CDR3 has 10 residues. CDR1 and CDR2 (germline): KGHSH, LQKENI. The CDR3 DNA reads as TGTGCCAGCCACCCGCGAGAAGCTTTCTTT. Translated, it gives CASHPREAFF.

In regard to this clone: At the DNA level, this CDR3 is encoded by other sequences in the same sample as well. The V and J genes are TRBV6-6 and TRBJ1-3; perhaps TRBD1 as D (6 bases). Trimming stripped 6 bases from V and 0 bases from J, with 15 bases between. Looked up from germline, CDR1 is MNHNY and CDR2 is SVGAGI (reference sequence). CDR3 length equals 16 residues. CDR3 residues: CASSQHSGASGNTIYF. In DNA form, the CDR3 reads TGTGCCAGCAGCCAACACTCAGGGGCCTCTGGAAACACCATATATTTT.

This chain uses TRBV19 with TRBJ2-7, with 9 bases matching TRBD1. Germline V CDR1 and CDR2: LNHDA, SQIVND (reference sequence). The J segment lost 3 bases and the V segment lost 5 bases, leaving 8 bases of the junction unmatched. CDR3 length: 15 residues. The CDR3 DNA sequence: TGTGCCAGTAGTGGGCCGGGACAGGGCCGCTACGAGCAGTACTTC. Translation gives CASSGPGQGRYEQYF.

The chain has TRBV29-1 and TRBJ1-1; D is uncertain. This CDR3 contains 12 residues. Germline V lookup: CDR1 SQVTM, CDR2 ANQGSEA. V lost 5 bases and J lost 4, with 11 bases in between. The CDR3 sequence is CSVWEGGTEAFF. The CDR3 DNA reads TGCAGCGTTTGGGAGGGCGGCACTGAAGCTTTCTTT.

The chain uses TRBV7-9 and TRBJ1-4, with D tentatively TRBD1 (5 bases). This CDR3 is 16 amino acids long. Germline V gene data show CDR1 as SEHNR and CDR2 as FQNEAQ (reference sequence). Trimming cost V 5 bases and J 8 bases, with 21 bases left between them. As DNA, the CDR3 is TGTGCCAGCAGCCTCCGAGTTCGGGGGGGGGAGGAAAAACTGTTTTTT. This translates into CASSLRVRGGEEKLFF.

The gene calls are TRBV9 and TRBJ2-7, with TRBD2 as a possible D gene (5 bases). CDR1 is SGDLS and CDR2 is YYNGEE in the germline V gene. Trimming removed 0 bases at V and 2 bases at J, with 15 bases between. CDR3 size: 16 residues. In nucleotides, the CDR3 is TGTGCCAGCAGCGTAGCAGGAGGCCTGGGAGCCTACGAGCAGTACTTC. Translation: CASSVAGGLGAYEQYF.

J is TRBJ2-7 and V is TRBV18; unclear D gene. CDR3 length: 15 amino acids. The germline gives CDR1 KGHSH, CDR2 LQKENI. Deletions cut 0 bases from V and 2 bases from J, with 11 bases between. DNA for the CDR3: TGTGCCAGCTCACCACCCCTACCAAGCACCTACGAGCAGTACTTC. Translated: CASSPPLPSTYEQYF.

The CDR3 DNA follows: TGTGCCAGCAGCCCGTACCTAATTACTCGGGGAGCCCTTTATTCCTACGAGCAGTACTTC. It codes for CASSPYLITRGALYSYEQYF. The V call is TRBV4-2, the J call TRBJ2-7; D is perhaps TRBD2 (5 bases). V lost 4 bases, J lost 1 base, and 29 bases lay in between. The CDR3 is 20 residues long. The germline CDR1 and CDR2 sequences are LGHNA and YNFKEQ.

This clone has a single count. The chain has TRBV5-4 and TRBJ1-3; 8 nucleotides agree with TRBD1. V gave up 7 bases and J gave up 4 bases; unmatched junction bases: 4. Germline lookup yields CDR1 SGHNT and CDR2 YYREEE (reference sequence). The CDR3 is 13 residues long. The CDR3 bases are TGTGCCAGCTGCGACAGGGGAGGAAACACCATATATTTT. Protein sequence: CASCDRGGNTIYF.